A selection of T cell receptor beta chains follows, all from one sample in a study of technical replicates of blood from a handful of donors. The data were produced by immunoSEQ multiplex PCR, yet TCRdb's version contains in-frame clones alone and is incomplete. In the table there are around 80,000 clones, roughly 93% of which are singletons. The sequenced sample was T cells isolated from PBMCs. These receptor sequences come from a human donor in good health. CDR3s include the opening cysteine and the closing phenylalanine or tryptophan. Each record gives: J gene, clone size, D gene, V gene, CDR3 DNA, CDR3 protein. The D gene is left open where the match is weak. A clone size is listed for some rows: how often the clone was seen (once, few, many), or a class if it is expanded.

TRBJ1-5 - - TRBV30 TGTGCCTGGAGGCACAGGGTTAGCAATCAGCCCCAGCATTTT CAWRHRVSNQPQHF
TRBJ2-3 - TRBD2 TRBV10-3 TGTGCCATCAGTGAGTCGCCGGGGGGGGCAGATACGCAGTATTTT CAISESPGGADTQYF
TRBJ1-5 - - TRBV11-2 TGTGCCAGCAGCCTCCGTGGGGGGAACAATCAGCCCCAGCATTTT CASSLRGGNNQPQHF
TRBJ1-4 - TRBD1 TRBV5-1 TGCGCCAGCAGGGCGCCGGGACAGGGGGATGAAAAACTGTTTTTT CASRAPGQGDEKLFF
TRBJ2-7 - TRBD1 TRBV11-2 TGTGCCAGCAGCGATCGCGGGAGCCGGGACAGGGTCTACGAGCAGTACTTC CASSDRGSRDRVYEQYF
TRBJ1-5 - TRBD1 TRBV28 TGTGCCAGCAGTGGATCGACAGGGGGATATAGCAATCAGCCCCAGCATTTT CASSGSTGGYSNQPQHF
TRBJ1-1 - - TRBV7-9 TGTGCCAGCAGCTTAGCGACAGCGAACACTGAAGCTTTCTTT CASSLATANTEAFF
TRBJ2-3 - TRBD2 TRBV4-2 TGTGCCAGCAGCCAAGAGGGACTAGCGGGAGGAGATACGCAGTATTTT CASSQEGLAGGDTQYF
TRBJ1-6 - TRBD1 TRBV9 TGTGCCAGCAGCCTTGAGGACAGGTCTGATTCACCCCTCCACTTT CASSLEDRSDSPLHF
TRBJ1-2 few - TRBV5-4 TGTGCCAGCAGCCTGGATGGAGGTAGAGCTAACTATGGCTACACCTTC CASSLDGGRANYGYTF
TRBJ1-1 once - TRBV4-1 TGCGCCAGCAGCCCACCCAGGGGGAACACTGAAGCTTTCTTT CASSPPRGNTEAFF
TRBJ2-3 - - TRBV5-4 TGTGCCAGCAGCTTGGGAGAGGCGGATACGCAGTATTTT CASSLGEADTQYF
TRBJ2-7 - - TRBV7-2 TGTGCCAGCAGCTTATCCGGGAGCTCCTACGAGCAGTACTTC CASSLSGSSYEQYF
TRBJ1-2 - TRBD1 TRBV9 TGTGCCAGCACACGGACAGGGGATGGCTACACCTTC CASTRTGDGYTF
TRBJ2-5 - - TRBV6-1 TGTGCCAGCATTCTAACAGGCGGTCAAGAGACCCAGTACTTC CASILTGGQETQYF
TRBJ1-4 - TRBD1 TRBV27 TGTGCCAGCAGTTCAACAGCACAGGGGGTTTTGTTTTTT CASSSTAQGVLFF